Listed here are 24 T cell receptor beta chains from one sample, sequenced in a study of T-cell memory formation after mild COVID-19. TCRdb reanalysed the 5' RACE reads using MiXCR and keeps one entry per CDR3 protein. The sample yields 350,000 to 550,000 distinct CDR3 sequences, roughly 18% seen once. Sequenced sample: PBMCs or a T cell subset sorted from them (not recorded which). The source is a man aged 18-30 years who had mild COVID-19 (a few samples of this study predate the infection). Cell type and time point are not known.

Many counts were recorded for this clonotype. The chain is built from TRBV12-3 or TRBV12-4 and TRBJ2-2, with D tentatively TRBD1 or TRBD2 (6 bases each). V shed 7 bases and J shed 6 bases, with 9 bases lying between them. This CDR3 contains 12 residues. The CDR3 coding sequence is TGTGCCAGCAAAAGGGGGGCCGGGGAGCTGTTTTTT. It is translated as CASKRGAGELFF.

This sequence joins TRBV4-1 and TRBJ2-2, with D perhaps given as TRBD1 or TRBD2 (5 bases each). The germline gives CDR1 MGHRA, CDR2 YSYEKL. V lost 3 bases, J lost 4 bases, and 24 bases lay in between. This CDR3 contains 19 residues. The CDR3 sequence is CASSQTFYRDQISTGELFF. The CDR3 DNA reads TGCGCCAGCAGCCAGACATTCTACCGGGACCAAATTTCCACCGGGGAGCTGTTTTTT.

This clonotype has a handful of counts. The chain has TRBV7-2 and TRBJ1-4; no clear D. V shed 3 bases and J shed 8 bases, with 16 bases lying between them. The CDR3 has 15 residues. The germline V gene encodes CDR1 SGHTA and CDR2 FQGNSA. CDR3 sequence (DNA): TGTGCCAGCAGCTTCCAACCGCGGTTGGAGGAAAAACTGTTTTTT. Translation gives CASSFQPRLEEKLFF. Full variable domain (rest looked up from reference TRBV7-2 and TRBJ1-4): GAGVSQSPSNKVTEKGKDVELRCDPISGHTALYWYRQSLGQGLEFLIYFQGNSAPDKSGLPSDRFSAERTGGSVSTLTIQRTQQEDSAVYLCASSFQPRLEEKLFFGSGTQLSVL.

This clonotype came up a few times. This chain connects TRBV6-6 to TRBJ2-7; D is undetermined. Germline V gene lookup returns CDR1 MNHNY and CDR2 SVGAGI (reference sequence). Trimming pared 2 bases from V and 6 bases from J, leaving 11 bases between. The CDR3 contains 13 residues. DNA for the CDR3: TGTGCCAGCAGTTACGGGGATCGTGGCGAGCAGTACGTC. Its translation is CASSYGDRGEQYV.

V is TRBV4-2 and J is TRBJ2-3; 10 nucleotides match TRBD2. This CDR3 contains 16 residues. The ends lost 1 base at V and 5 bases at J; junction bases unmatched: 6. CDR1 is LGHNA and CDR2 is YNFKEQ in the germline V gene. In nucleotides, the CDR3 is TGTGCCAGCAGCCAAGTAGCGGGGGGTGCGATAGATACGCAGTATTTT. Protein product: CASSQVAGGAIDTQYF.

This clonotype was seen a handful of times. The V and J genes are TRBV20-1 and TRBJ2-2, with D hard to call. CDR1 DFQATT and CDR2 SNEGSKA come from the germline V gene (reference sequence). The CDR3 has 14 residues. V dropped 3 bases and J dropped 7 bases, with 15 bases sitting between them. The CDR3 loop reads CSASSATRGGELFF. The CDR3 DNA reads TGCAGTGCTAGTTCGGCAACTCGTGGCGGGGAGCTGTTTTTT.

The chain has TRBV28 and TRBJ1-1; D unresolved. CDR3 size: 13 residues. Trimming cost V 10 bases and J 0 bases, with 12 bases left between them. Germline loops: CDR1 MDHEN, CDR2 SYDVKM. The DNA of the CDR3 is TGTGCCACTACAAGGAACCTGAACACTGAAGCTTTCTTT. Amino acids: CATTRNLNTEAFF.

The gene calls are TRBV4-2 and TRBJ1-3; 8 bases are shared with TRBD1. This CDR3 is 14 amino acids long. The junction had 3 bases not matched to a gene; V was cut back by 1 base and J by 7 bases. Germline V gene data show CDR1 as LGHNA and CDR2 as YNFKEQ. In DNA form, the CDR3 reads TGTGCCAGCAGCCAAGGGACAGGGTTGAACACCATATATTTT. It encodes CASSQGTGLNTIYF.

The chain joins TRBV5-1 to TRBJ2-7; D not certain. The V and J ends lost 5 bases and 2 bases respectively, with 14 bases between them. The CDR3 consists of 14 residues. Germline CDR1 reads SGHRS; CDR2 reads YFSETQ. The CDR3: CASRPPGPPYEQYF. The CDR3 bases are TGCGCCAGCAGGCCCCCCGGACCACCCTACGAGCAGTACTTC.

The genes are TRBV19 and TRBJ2-5, with 9 bases fitting TRBD1. After removal of 3 bases from V and 2 bases from J, the junction contained 1 base not matched to a gene. CDR1 is LNHDA and CDR2 is SQIVND in the germline V gene (reference sequence). This CDR3 has 14 residues. The CDR3 coding sequence is TGTGCCAGTAGTATCGGGACAGGGCAAGAGACCCAGTACTTC. Residues: CASSIGTGQETQYF.

This clonotype was observed a few times. V and J are TRBV29-1 and TRBJ2-4; possible D gene TRBD2, 6 bases. Germline V gene data show CDR1 as SQVTM and CDR2 as ANQGSEA. CDR3 length: 13 amino acids. The ends were cut back, 4 bases at V and 7 bases at J, with 14 bases in the middle. CDR3 nucleotides: TGCAGCGTTGGGGGGGACGTCTCCAACATTCAGTACTTC. As protein: CSVGGDVSNIQYF.

The chain combines TRBV11-1 with TRBJ2-1; 10 nucleotides agree with TRBD1. The CDR3 has 15 amino acids. The J segment lost 10 bases and the V segment lost 5 bases, leaving 11 bases of the junction unmatched. The germline V gene has CDR1 SGHAT and CDR2 FQDESV (reference sequence). CDR3 amino acids: CASSIISGQGVEQFF. The CDR3 nucleotides are TGTGCCAGCAGCATTATCTCCGGACAGGGGGTCGAGCAGTTCTTC.

There are a few counts of this clonotype. The rearrangement uses TRBV7-3 and TRBJ2-7; D is possibly TRBD1 or TRBD2 (5 bases each). The V gene's germline CDR1 is SGHTA and CDR2 FQGTGA. The CDR3 length is 18 residues. Trimming removed 3 bases at V and 0 bases at J, with 21 bases between. The CDR3 loop reads CASSLVTPGPFSSYEQYV. The DNA for the CDR3 is TGTGCCAGCAGCTTGGTGACCCCGGGACCCTTTAGCTCCTACGAGCAGTACGTC.

The chain uses TRBV4-3 and TRBJ1-1, with 7 bases fitting TRBD1. V was clipped by 2 bases and J by 1 base; unmatched bases: 4. The CDR3 runs to 15 residues. Germline CDR1 is LGHNA and CDR2 is YSLEER. CDR3: CASSQQTGSNTEAFF. CDR3 bases: TGCGCCAGCAGCCAACAGACAGGGTCGAACACTGAAGCTTTCTTT.

V and J are TRBV5-6 and TRBJ1-2; D unclear. Germline V CDR1 and CDR2: SGHDT, YYEEEE. Deletions cut 4 bases from V and 3 bases from J, with 13 bases between. There are 14 residues in the CDR3. DNA for the CDR3: TGTGCCAGCAGCCGTCCCGTCAGTCACTATGGCTACACCTTC. This codes for CASSRPVSHYGYTF.

This clonotype was picked up a small number of times. The chain links TRBV9 to TRBJ2-5, with D perhaps TRBD2 (5 bases). Trimming pared 0 bases from V and 6 bases from J, leaving 12 bases between. This CDR3 is 14 amino acids long. CDR1 is SGDLS and CDR2 is YYNGEE in the germline V gene. CDR3 in DNA: TGTGCCAGCAGCGTAGCAGAGGGTAGGAAGACCCAGTACTTC. Translating gives CASSVAEGRKTQYF. Drawing the rest from reference TRBV9 and TRBJ2-5, the complete variable domain is DSGVTQTPKHLITATGQRVTLRCSPRSGDLSVYWYQQSLDQGLQFLIQYYNGEERAKGNILERFSAQQFPDLHSELNLSSLELGDSALYFCASSVAEGRKTQYFGPGTRLLVL.

The gene calls are TRBV3-1 and TRBJ1-6, with D possibly matching TRBD1 (6 bases). The germline V and J ends were trimmed by 3 bases and 7 bases, with 16 bases remaining between them. Germline-derived CDR1 and CDR2 are LGHDT and YNNKEL (reference sequence). The CDR3 is made up of 16 amino acids. The CDR3 DNA is TGTGCCAGCAGCCATTACCAACAGGGACCCAATTCACCCCTCCACTTT. This sequence encodes CASSHYQQGPNSPLHF. The whole variable domain, filled in from reference TRBV3-1 and TRBJ1-6, reads DTAVSQTPKYLVTQMGNDKSIKCEQNLGHDTMYWYKQDSKKFLKIMFSYNNKELIINETVPNRFSPKSPDKAHLNLHINSLELGDSAVYFCASSHYQQGPNSPLHFGNGTRLTVT.

In its sample, this clonotype was seen a few times. The CDR3 region is CARGGSGNTEAFF. The CDR3 DNA reads TGTGCCCGGGGGGGGTCGGGGAACACTGAAGCTTTCTTT. V gene TRBV2 combines with J gene TRBJ1-1; D possibly corresponds to TRBD1 (5 bases). This CDR3 comprises 13 residues. Per germline, CDR1 SNHLY and CDR2 FYNNEI. V was cut by 11 bases and J by 1 base, with 14 bases left in between.

V gene TRBV10-3 combines with J gene TRBJ2-7; D may be TRBD1 or TRBD2 (5 bases each). CDR3 length equals 11 residues. Germline-derived CDR1 and CDR2 are ENHRY and SYGVKD. The V gene lost 4 bases and the J gene lost 6 bases, with 7 bases spanning the gap. The CDR3 spells CAISGDVEQYF. CDR3 in DNA: TGTGCCATCAGTGGGGACGTCGAGCAGTACTTC.

This clonotype was counted a few times. The chain combines TRBV20-1 with TRBJ2-6; 10 bases agree with TRBD1. V gave up 6 bases and J gave up 0 bases; unmatched junction bases: 2. The CDR3 consists of 15 residues. Germline V gene data show CDR1 as DFQATT and CDR2 as SNEGSKA (reference sequence). The CDR3 DNA sequence: TGCAGTGCGAGACAGGGGGCCTCTGGGGCCAACGTCCTGACTTTC. Its translation is CSARQGASGANVLTF.

This clonotype was seen many times. The chain has TRBV7-2 and TRBJ1-6; D ambiguous. Trimming shortened V by 2 bases and J by 7 bases, and 3 bases separated the two germline ends. From germline, CDR1 is SGHTA and CDR2 FQGNSA. The CDR3 is made up of 12 amino acids. The CDR3 here is CASSLLNSPLHF. DNA for the CDR3: TGTGCCAGCAGCTTATTGAATTCACCCCTCCACTTT.

The sample holds a few counts of this clonotype. The CDR3 loop is CASTKDGYSNQPQHF. CDR3 DNA sequence: TGCGCCAGCACGAAGGACGGTTATAGCAATCAGCCCCAGCATTTT. This rearrangement joins TRBV5-1 to TRBJ1-5, with D unclear. There are 15 residues in the CDR3. V lost 6 bases, J lost 0 bases, and 13 bases lay in between. Germline lookup yields CDR1 SGHRS and CDR2 YFSETQ.

V and J are TRBV12-3 or TRBV12-4 and TRBJ1-2; D not resolved. This CDR3 spans 14 amino acids. Trimming stripped 6 bases from V and 4 bases from J, with 15 bases between. This CDR3 is CASRLTGIPYGYTF. The CDR3 DNA sequence: TGTGCCAGCAGGCTGACCGGGATCCCCTATGGCTACACCTTC.

The chain has TRBV7-9 and TRBJ2-2, with 10 bases aligning to TRBD1. The CDR3 runs to 15 residues. The germline gives CDR1 SEHNR, CDR2 FQNEAQ (reference sequence). Trimming cost V 5 bases and J 6 bases; bases outside gene matches: 6. The CDR3 here is CASSPRDRGAGELFF. DNA for the CDR3: TGTGCCAGCAGCCCCCGGGACAGGGGCGCCGGGGAGCTGTTTTTT.